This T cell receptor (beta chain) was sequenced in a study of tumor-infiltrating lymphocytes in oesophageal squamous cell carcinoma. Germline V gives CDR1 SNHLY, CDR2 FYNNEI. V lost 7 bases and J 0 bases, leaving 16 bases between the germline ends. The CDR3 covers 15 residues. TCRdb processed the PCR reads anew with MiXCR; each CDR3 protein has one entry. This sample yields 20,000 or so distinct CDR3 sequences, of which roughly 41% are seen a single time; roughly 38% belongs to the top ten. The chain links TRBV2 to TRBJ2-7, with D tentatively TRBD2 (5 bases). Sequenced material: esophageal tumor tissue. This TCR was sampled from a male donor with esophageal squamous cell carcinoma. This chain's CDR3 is CASTIGRGYSYEQYF. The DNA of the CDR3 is TGTGCCAGCACGATTGGCCGGGGTTACTCCTACGAGCAGTACTTC.